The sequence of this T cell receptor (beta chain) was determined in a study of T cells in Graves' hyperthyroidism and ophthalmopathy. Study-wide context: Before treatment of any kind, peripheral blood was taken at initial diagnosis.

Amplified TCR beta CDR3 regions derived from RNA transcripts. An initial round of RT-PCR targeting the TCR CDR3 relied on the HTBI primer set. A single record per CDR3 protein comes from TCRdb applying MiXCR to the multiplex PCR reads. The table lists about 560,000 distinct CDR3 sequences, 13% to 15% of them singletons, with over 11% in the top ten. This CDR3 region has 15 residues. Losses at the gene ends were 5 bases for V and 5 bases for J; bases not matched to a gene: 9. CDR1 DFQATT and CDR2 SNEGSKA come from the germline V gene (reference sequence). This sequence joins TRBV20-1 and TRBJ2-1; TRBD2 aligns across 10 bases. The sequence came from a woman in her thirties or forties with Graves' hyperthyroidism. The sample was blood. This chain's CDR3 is CSAAEATSGNNEQFF. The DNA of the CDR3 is TGCAGTGCTGCAGAGGCCACTAGCGGGAACAATGAGCAGTTCTTC.